Listed here are 10 T cell receptor beta chains from one sample, sequenced in a study of T cells in Graves' hyperthyroidism and ophthalmopathy. The TCR beta CDR3 regions underwent amplification using RNA transcripts as the source. A set of HTBI primers served as the primers for a first-round RT-PCR of the TCR CDR3. From the multiplex PCR reads, TCRdb called clonotypes with MiXCR, one entry per CDR3 protein. The sample records approximately 400,000 distinct CDR3 sequences, about a sixth being singletons. Sequenced input: blood. These receptors were taken from a woman aged 18-29 years with Graves' hyperthyroidism.

At least ten counts were recorded for this clonotype. This rearrangement joins TRBV28 to TRBJ2-5, with 8 bases fitting TRBD1. This CDR3 has 15 residues. Germline V CDR1 and CDR2: MDHEN, SYDVKM. Unmatched junction bases numbered 12, after V lost 6 bases and J lost 6 bases. In nucleotides, the CDR3 is TGTGCCAGCAGCCAGAGAGGACAGGGTCGAAAGACCCAGTACTTC. Protein: CASSQRGQGRKTQYF.

This clonotype was detected ten times or more. The chain joins TRBV6-1 to TRBJ1-2, with TRBD1 matching over 9 bases. Germline V gives CDR1 MNHNS, CDR2 SASEGT. V was pared by 4 bases and J by 4 bases, with 16 bases of the junction left unmatched. The CDR3 loop spans 18 amino acids. CDR3 nucleotides: TGTGCCAGCAGTGGGTGGGGGACAGGGAGAGGTTGGGGCTATGGCTACACCTTC. It translates to CASSGWGTGRGWGYGYTF.

Many counts were recorded for this clonotype. The J gene is TRBJ1-2, the V gene TRBV9, with a weak D call TRBD1 (5 bases). CDR3 length: 13 residues. Trimming took off 2 bases at V and 4 bases at J, with 9 bases between the two ends. Per the germline V gene, CDR1 is SGDLS and CDR2 is YYNGEE. The CDR3 spells CASSVGGSYGYTF. CDR3 in DNA: TGTGCCAGCAGCGTCGGGGGGTCCTATGGCTACACCTTC.

This clonotype was detected only a few times. J is TRBJ1-3 and V is TRBV29-1; maybe TRBD1 (6 bases). CDR3 length: 15 residues. Trimming left V 0 bases short and J 2 bases short, with 11 bases between. CDR1 and CDR2 from the germline V gene are SQVTM and ANQGSEA. The CDR3: CSVEDLTGPGNTIYF. Written as DNA, the CDR3 is TGCAGCGTTGAAGATCTGACAGGACCTGGAAACACCATATATTTT.

This clonotype occurred many times. The gene calls are TRBV10-3 and TRBJ2-3; D is possibly TRBD2 (5 bases). This CDR3 region has 13 residues. Germline V lookup: CDR1 ENHRY, CDR2 SYGVKD. Trimming removed 8 bases at V and 0 bases at J, with 9 bases between. This CDR3 is CAILASSTDTQYF. The CDR3 DNA follows: TGTGCCATCTTAGCGTCCAGCACAGATACGCAGTATTTT.

The gene calls are TRBV25-1 and TRBJ2-3; D tentatively fits TRBD1 or TRBD2 (5 bases each). CDR1 and CDR2 from the germline V gene are MGHDK and SYGVNS. With 3 bases removed from V and 5 bases from J, the gap between germline ends came to 15 bases. CDR3 length equals 15 residues. The CDR3 here is CASSEGDRHVDTQYF. DNA of the CDR3: TGTGCCAGCAGTGAGGGGGATAGACACGTAGATACGCAGTATTTT.

This clonotype was counted at least ten times. This chain uses TRBV9 with TRBJ1-5; D is perhaps TRBD1 (5 bases). The V end lost 4 bases, the J end lost 1 base, and 9 bases lay between the germline ends. Germline loops: CDR1 SGDLS, CDR2 YYNGEE. CDR3 length: 14 amino acids. The CDR3: CASSPRDSNQPQHF. CDR3 sequence (DNA): TGTGCCAGCAGCCCCCGGGACAGCAATCAGCCCCAGCATTTT. The full variable domain, in which reference TRBV9 and TRBJ1-5 provide the parts outside the CDR3, is DSGVTQTPKHLITATGQRVTLRCSPRSGDLSVYWYQQSLDQGLQFLIQYYNGEERAKGNILERFSAQQFPDLHSELNLSSLELGDSALYFCASSPRDSNQPQHFGDGTRLSIL.

This clonotype turned up a few times. V gene TRBV7-3 combines with J gene TRBJ2-2; 12 nucleotides align to TRBD2. Germline CDR1 reads SGHTA; CDR2 reads FQGTGA. This CDR3 is 17 amino acids long. The J segment lost 6 bases and the V segment lost 9 bases, leaving 14 bases of the junction unmatched. CDR3 DNA: TGTGCCAGTGTGACTAGCGGGGGCCCCTTTAATTCCGGGGAGCTGTTTTTT. This encodes CASVTSGGPFNSGELFF. The whole variable domain, remainder taken from reference TRBV7-3 and TRBJ2-2, is GAGVSQTPSNKVTEKGKYVELRCDPISGHTALYWYRQSLGQGPEFLIYFQGTGAADDSGLPNDRFFAVRPEGSVSTLKIQRTERGDSAVYLCASVTSGGPFNSGELFFGEGSRLTVL.

This clonotype occurred many times. This chain links TRBV5-6 with TRBJ1-2; unclear D gene. With 4 bases removed from V and 0 bases from J, the gap between germline ends came to 10 bases. The germline V gene has CDR1 SGHDT and CDR2 YYEEEE. This CDR3 spans 14 amino acids. CDR3 DNA sequence: TGTGCCAGCAGCACGCGTACGGCTAACTATGGCTACACCTTC. Its protein is CASSTRTANYGYTF.

This clonotype was seen repeatedly, ten times or more. The rearrangement joins TRBV11-3 to TRBJ2-1; D possibly corresponds to TRBD2 (7 bases). CDR1 is SGHNT, CDR2 YENEEA, per germline. The CDR3 consists of 14 residues. V was pared by 8 bases and J by 3 bases, with 14 bases between. The CDR3 spells CASAGASGYNEQFF. The CDR3 bases are TGTGCCAGCGCGGGGGCTAGCGGCTACAATGAGCAGTTCTTC.